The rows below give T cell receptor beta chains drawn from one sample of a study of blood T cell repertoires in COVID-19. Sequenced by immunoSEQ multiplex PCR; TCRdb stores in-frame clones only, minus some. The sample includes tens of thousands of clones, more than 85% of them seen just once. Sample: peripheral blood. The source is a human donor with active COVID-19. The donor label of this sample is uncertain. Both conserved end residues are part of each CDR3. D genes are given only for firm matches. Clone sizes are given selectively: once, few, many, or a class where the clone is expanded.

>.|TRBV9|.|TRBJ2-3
CASSVRGTTDTQYF
TGTGCCAGCAGCGTACGCGGGACCACAGATACGCAGTATTTT
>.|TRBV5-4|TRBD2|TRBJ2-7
CASSFVGIAGGKGLHEQYF
TGTGCCAGCAGCTTTGTGGGTATAGCGGGAGGTAAAGGACTCCACGAGCAGTACTTC
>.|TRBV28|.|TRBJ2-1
CASSPGDYNEQFF
TGTGCCAGCAGCCCCGGGGATTACAATGAGCAGTTCTTC
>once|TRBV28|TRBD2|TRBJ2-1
CASSLPRLAEQFF
TGTGCCAGCAGCCTACCCCGACTAGCGGAGCAGTTCTTC
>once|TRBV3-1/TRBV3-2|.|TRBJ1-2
CASSQDPDRLYGYTF
TGTGCCAGCAGCCAAGATCCCGACCGACTCTATGGCTACACCTTC
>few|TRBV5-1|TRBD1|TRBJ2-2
CASSSTGGADGELFF
TGCGCCAGCAGCTCCACAGGGGGCGCGGACGGGGAGCTGTTTTTT
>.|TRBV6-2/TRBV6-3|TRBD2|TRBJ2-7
CASSRGASGSSYEQYF
TGTGCCAGCAGCCGTGGGGCCAGCGGGAGCTCCTACGAGCAGTACTTC
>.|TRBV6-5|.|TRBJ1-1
CASSYSSGERAEAFF
TGTGCCAGCAGTTACTCGTCAGGGGAACGCGCTGAAGCTTTCTTT
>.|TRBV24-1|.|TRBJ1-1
CATSDLSYTEAFF
TGTGCCACCAGTGATTTGTCATACACTGAAGCTTTCTTT
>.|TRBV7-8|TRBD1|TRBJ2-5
CASSLSTGTGQETQYF
TGTGCCAGCAGCTTAAGTACCGGGACAGGGCAAGAGACCCAGTACTTC
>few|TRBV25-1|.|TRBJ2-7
CASSGGYEQYF
TGTGCCAGCAGCGGGGGCTACGAGCAGTACTTC
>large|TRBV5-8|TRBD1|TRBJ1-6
CATKPHDRDRWGVNSPLHF
TGTGCCACCAAACCCCATGACCGGGACAGGTGGGGGGTTAATTCACCCCTCCACTTT
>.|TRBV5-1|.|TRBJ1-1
CASSSSGVGTEAFF
TGCGCCAGCAGCTCCTCAGGGGTGGGCACTGAAGCTTTCTTT
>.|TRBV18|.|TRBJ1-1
CASSTAFGGTNTEAFF
TGTGCCAGCTCAACGGCCTTTGGGGGGACGAACACTGAAGCTTTCTTT
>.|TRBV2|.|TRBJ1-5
CASTSGVGKGQPQHF
TGTGCCAGCACCTCAGGGGTGGGGAAGGGCCAGCCCCAGCATTTT
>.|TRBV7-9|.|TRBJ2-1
CASSWREQFF
TGTGCCAGCAGCTGGAGGGAGCAGTTCTTC
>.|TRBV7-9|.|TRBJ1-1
CASSQMGLVVGTEAFF
TGTGCCAGCAGCCAAATGGGACTGGTAGTGGGCACTGAAGCTTTCTTT
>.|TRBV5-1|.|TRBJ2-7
CASSLVPQGSSSEQYF
TGCGCCAGCAGCTTGGTGCCCCAGGGGAGCTCCAGCGAGCAGTACTTC
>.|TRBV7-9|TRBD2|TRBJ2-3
CASSAGLGGLGTQYF
TGTGCCAGCAGCGCCGGACTAGGAGGTTTGGGTACGCAGTATTTT
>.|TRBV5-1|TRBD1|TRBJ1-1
CASSLFQGGTEAFF
TGCGCCAGCAGCTTGTTCCAGGGGGGAACTGAAGCTTTCTTT
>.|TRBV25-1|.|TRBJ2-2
CASSEGRNAGTGELFF
TGTGCCAGCAGTGAAGGGCGAAACGCGGGGACCGGGGAGCTGTTTTTT
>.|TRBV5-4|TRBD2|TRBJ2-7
CASSFSSGSSYEQYF
TGTGCCAGCAGCTTTAGTAGCGGGAGCTCCTACGAGCAGTACTTC
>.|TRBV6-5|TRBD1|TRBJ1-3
CASSYAGQGIGNTIYF
TGTGCCAGCAGTTATGCGGGACAGGGAATCGGAAACACCATATATTTT
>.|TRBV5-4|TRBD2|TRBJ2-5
CASSQSVLAGSETQYF
TGTGCCAGCAGCCAAAGCGTACTAGCGGGGTCTGAGACCCAGTACTTC
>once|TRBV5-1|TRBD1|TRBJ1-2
CASSLSQGARGYTF
TGCGCCAGCAGCCTTTCACAGGGGGCGCGTGGCTACACCTTC
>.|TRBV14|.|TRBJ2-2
CASSQVRTVNTGELFF
TGTGCCAGCAGCCAAGTGAGGACAGTTAACACCGGGGAGCTGTTTTTT
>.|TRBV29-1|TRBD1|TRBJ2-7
CSVLSGDSYYEQYF
TGCAGCGTTCTTTCCGGGGACAGTTACTACGAGCAGTACTTC
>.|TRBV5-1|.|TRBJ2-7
CASSFGEPLYEQYF
TGCGCCAGCAGCTTTGGGGAGCCCCTCTACGAGCAGTACTTC
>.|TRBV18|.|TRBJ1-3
CASSPDSSGNTIYF
TGTGCCAGCTCACCCGACAGCTCTGGAAACACCATATATTTT
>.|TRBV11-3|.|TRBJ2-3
CASSFGTTSSTDTQYF
TGTGCCAGCAGCTTTGGGACAACCTCTAGCACAGATACGCAGTATTTT
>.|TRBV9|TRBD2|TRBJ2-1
CASSLRTSGRGEQFF
TGTGCCAGCAGCTTGAGGACTAGCGGGAGAGGTGAGCAGTTCTTC
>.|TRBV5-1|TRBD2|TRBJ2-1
CASSPWASGDNEQFF
TGCGCCAGCAGCCCGTGGGCTAGCGGGGACAATGAGCAGTTCTTC
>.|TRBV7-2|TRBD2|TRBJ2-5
CASSLTAGGAETQYF
TGTGCCAGCAGCTTAACAGCGGGAGGGGCCGAGACCCAGTACTTC
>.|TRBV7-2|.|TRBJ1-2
CASSLQGNYGYTF
TGTGCCAGCAGCTTACAGGGTAACTATGGCTACACCTTC
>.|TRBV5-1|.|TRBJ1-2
CASSLSGGNYGYTF
TGCGCCAGCAGCTTGAGTGGGGGCAACTATGGCTACACCTTC
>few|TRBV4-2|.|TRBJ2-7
CASSQVSAYEQYF
TGTGCCAGCAGCCAAGTATCCGCCTACGAGCAGTACTTC
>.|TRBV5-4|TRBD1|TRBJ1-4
CASSLTPLLDRGYEKLFF
TGTGCCAGCAGCTTAACCCCCCTTCTGGACAGGGGGTATGAAAAACTGTTTTTT
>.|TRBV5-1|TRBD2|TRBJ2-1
CASSPPGGAGNEQFF
TGCGCCAGCAGCCCCCCGGGGGGGGCCGGTAATGAGCAGTTCTTC
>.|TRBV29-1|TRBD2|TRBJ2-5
CSVEGGASGLDRETQYF
TGCAGCGTTGAAGGTGGGGCGTCGGGACTAGATCGAGAGACCCAGTACTTC
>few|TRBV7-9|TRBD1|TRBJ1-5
CASSQGDRGVYQPQHF
TGTGCCAGCAGCCAAGGGGACAGGGGGGTATATCAGCCCCAGCATTTT
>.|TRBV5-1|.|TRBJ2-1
CASSLVVGAYEQFF
TGCGCCAGCAGCTTGGTTGTTGGGGCTTATGAGCAGTTCTTC
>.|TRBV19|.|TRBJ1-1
CASKVTGNTEAFF
TGTGCCAGTAAGGTCACGGGGAACACTGAAGCTTTCTTT
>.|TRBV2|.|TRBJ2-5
CASSDERTQETQYF
TGTGCCAGCAGTGACGAGCGGACTCAAGAGACCCAGTACTTC
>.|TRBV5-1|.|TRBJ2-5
CASSPRLRETQYF
TGCGCCAGCAGCCCCCGTTTGAGGGAGACCCAGTACTTC
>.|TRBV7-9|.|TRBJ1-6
CASSQEGVSPLHF
TGTGCCAGCAGCCAAGAAGGGGTTTCACCCCTCCACTTT
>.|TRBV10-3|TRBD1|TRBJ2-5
CATLDRVEETQYF
TGTGCCACCTTGGACAGGGTGGAAGAGACCCAGTACTTC
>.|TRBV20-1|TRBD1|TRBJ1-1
CSASDRGLLTEAFF
TGCAGTGCTAGTGACAGGGGGCTCCTCACTGAAGCTTTCTTT
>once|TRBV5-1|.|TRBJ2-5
CASSFGPGNQETQYF
TGCGCCAGCAGCTTCGGTCCAGGGAACCAAGAGACCCAGTACTTC
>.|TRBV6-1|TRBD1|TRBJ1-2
CASSDMDRSYGYTF
TGTGCCAGCAGTGATATGGACAGGAGCTATGGCTACACCTTC
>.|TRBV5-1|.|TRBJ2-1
CASSPRLQLSYNEQFF
TGCGCCAGCAGCCCGAGACTACAGCTCTCCTACAATGAGCAGTTCTTC
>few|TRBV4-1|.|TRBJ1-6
CASKGGNQHNSPLHF
TGCGCCAGCAAGGGAGGGAACCAACATAATTCACCCCTCCACTTT